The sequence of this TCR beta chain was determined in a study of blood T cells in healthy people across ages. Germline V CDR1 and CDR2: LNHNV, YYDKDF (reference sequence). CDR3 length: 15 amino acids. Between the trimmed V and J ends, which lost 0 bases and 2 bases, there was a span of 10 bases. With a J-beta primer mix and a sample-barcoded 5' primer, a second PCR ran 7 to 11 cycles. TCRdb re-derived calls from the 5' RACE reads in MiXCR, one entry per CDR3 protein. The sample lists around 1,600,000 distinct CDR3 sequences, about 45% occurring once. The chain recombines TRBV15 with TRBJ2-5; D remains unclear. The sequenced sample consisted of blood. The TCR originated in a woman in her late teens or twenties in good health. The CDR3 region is CATSRDWAVQETQYF. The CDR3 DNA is TGTGCCACCAGCAGAGATTGGGCAGTTCAAGAGACCCAGTACTTC.